A selection of T cell receptor beta chains follows, all from one sample in a study of shared clonotypes between healthy human individuals. TCRdb's copy holds only in-frame clones and misses some; the assay was immunoSEQ multiplex PCR. This sample has some 2.3 million clones, with over 85% found just once. Sample: naive CD4+ T cells from PBMCs. All receptors come from a man aged 18 to 29 in good health. Some clones in this sample may be carry-over from other donors' samples. CDR3s include the opening cysteine and the closing phenylalanine or tryptophan. D genes are given only for firm matches.

j_call d_call v_call cdr3_nt cdr3_aa
TRBJ2-7 TRBD2 TRBV27 TGTGCCAGCAGTTTGTCCGGGACTAGCGGCGAGCAGTACTTC CASSLSGTSGEQYF
TRBJ2-1 NA TRBV4-2 TGTGCCAGCAGCCCCTACCGGGGAGCGGAAGTTTACAATGAGCAGTTCTTC CASSPYRGAEVYNEQFF
TRBJ2-1 TRBD2 TRBV2 TGTGCCAGCAGATCGCGACTAGCGGGAACTTACAATGAGCAGTTCTTC CASRSRLAGTYNEQFF
TRBJ2-5 NA TRBV11-3 TGTGCCAGCAGCTTAGAAGCTAATTCGGACCAGTACTTC CASSLEANSDQYF
TRBJ1-1 NA TRBV15 TGTGCCACCAGCCGCGGCTCGACGGGCACTGAAGCTTTCTTT CATSRGSTGTEAFF
TRBJ2-1 NA TRBV7-2 TGTGCCAGCAGCTTATTTGCGGGGAATGAGCAGTTCTTC CASSLFAGNEQFF
TRBJ2-7 TRBD1 TRBV5-1 TGCGCCAGCAGCGTCCTGACAGGGAGCTCCTACGAGCAGTACTTC CASSVLTGSSYEQYF
TRBJ2-2 TRBD2 TRBV9 TGTGCCAGCACCCTTAGCGGGACTTACCCCGGGGAGCTGTTTTTT CASTLSGTYPGELFF
TRBJ2-2 TRBD2 TRBV2 TGTGCCAGCTCTCAGATGGGACTAGCGGGAGGTACCGGGGAGCTGTTTTTT CASSQMGLAGGTGELFF
TRBJ2-2 NA TRBV7-3 TGTGCCAGCAGCTTACTGAGTCCCGGCGGAGGGGAGCTGTTTTTT CASSLLSPGGGELFF
TRBJ1-3 NA TRBV9 TGTGCCAGCAGCGTAGATGGTGGAAACACCATATATTTT CASSVDGGNTIYF